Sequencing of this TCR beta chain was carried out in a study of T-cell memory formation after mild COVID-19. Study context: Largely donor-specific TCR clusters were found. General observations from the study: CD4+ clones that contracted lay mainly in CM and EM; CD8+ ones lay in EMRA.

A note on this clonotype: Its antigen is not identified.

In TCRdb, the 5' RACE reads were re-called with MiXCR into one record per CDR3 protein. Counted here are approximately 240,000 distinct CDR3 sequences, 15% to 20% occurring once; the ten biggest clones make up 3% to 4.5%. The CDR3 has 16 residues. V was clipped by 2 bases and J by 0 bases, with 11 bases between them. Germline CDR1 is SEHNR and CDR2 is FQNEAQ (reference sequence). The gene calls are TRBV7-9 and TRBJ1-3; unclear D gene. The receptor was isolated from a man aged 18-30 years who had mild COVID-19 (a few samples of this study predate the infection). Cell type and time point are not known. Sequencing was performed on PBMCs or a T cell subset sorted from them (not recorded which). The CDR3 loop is CASSLSAGSSGNTIYF. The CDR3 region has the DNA TGTGCCAGCAGCTTATCGGCCGGGAGCTCTGGAAACACCATATATTTT.